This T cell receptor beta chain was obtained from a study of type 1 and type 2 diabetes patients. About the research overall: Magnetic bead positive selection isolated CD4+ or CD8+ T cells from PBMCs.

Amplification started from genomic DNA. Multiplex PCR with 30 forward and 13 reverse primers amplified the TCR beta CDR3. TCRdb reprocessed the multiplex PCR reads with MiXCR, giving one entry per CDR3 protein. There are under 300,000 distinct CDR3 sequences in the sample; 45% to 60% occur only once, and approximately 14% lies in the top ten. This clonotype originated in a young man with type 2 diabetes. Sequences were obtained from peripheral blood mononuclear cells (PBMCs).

CDR3 sequence: CASRKPGGLNTEAFF. CDR3 in DNA: TGTGCCAGCAGAAAACCCGGGGGACTGAACACTGAAGCTTTCTTT. The rearrangement links TRBV6-2 or TRBV6-3 to TRBJ1-1; a weak D match, TRBD1 (5 bases). The V gene lost 6 bases and the J gene lost 0 bases, with 14 bases spanning the gap. Germline lookup yields CDR1 MNHEY and CDR2 SVGEGT. The CDR3 spans 15 residues.